The entry below describes one T cell receptor (beta chain). CDR1 KGHSH and CDR2 LQKENI come from the germline V gene. The CDR3 totals 16 residues. The V segment lost 6 bases and the J segment 3 bases; nucleotides outside the gene matches: 11. The data belong to a study of technical replicates of blood from several donors. Libraries were prepared by immunoSEQ multiplex PCR; TCRdb keeps only in-frame clonotypes and omits some of them. The sample yields tens of thousands of clones, approximately 97% seen once. The chain combines TRBV18 with TRBJ1-1, with 9 bases aligning to TRBD1. The specimen sequenced was T cells isolated from PBMCs. The sequence came from a human donor in good health. As DNA, the CDR3 is TGTGCCAGCTCTGGCCGGGACAGGGCGTTTGACACTGAAGCTTTCTTT. It yields the protein CASSGRDRAFDTEAFF.